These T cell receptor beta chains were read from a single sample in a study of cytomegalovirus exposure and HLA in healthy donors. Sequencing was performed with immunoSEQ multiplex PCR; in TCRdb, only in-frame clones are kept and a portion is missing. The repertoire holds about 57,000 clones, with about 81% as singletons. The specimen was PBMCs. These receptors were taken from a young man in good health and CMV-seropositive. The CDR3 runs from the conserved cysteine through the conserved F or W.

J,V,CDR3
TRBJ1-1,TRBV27,CASSLGTGLGEAFF
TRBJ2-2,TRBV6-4,CASSQGYTGELFF
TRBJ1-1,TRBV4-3,CASAGPPNTEAFF
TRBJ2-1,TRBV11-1,CASSLTSQSYNEQFF
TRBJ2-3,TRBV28,CASSLFGLAGGRDTQYF
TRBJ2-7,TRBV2,CASRGDAVYEQYF
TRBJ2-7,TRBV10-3,CAISEGEDYEQYF
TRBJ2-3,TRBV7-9,CASRTGGTDTQYF
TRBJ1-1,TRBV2,CASREGLGQVFSGTEAFF
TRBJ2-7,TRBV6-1,CASSQPGLSSYEQYF
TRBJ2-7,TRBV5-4,CASSSSSSGGSEQYF
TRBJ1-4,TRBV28,CASQTRVANEKLFF
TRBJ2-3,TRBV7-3,CASSSKGLAGTTSTDTQYF
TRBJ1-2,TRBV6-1,CASSEADSYLNYGYTF